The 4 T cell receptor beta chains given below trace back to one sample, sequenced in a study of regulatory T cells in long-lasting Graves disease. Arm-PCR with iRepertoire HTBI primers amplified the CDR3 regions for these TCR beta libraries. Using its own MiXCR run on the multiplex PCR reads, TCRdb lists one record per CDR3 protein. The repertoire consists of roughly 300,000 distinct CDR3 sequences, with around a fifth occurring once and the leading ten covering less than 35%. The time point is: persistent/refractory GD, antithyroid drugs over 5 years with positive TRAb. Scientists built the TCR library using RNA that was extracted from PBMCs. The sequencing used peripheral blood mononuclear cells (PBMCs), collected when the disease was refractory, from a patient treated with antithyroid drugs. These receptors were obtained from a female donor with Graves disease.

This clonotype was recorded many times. The CDR3 here is CASSIGGTIPYGYTF. Here the CDR3 DNA reads TGTGCCAGTAGTATAGGCGGGACCATTCCCTATGGCTACACCTTC. The chain has TRBV19 and TRBJ1-2, with a tentative D call TRBD1 (5 bases). The CDR3 is 15 amino acids. Germline V gives CDR1 LNHDA, CDR2 SQIVND (reference sequence). Trimming shortened V by 1 base and J by 4 bases, and 13 bases separated the two germline ends.

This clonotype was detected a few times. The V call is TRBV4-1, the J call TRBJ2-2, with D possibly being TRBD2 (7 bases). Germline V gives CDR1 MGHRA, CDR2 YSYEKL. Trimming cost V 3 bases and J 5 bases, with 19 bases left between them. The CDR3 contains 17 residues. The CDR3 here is CASSHLGRGQRTGELFF. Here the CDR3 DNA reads TGCGCCAGCAGCCATCTCGGGCGGGGGCAAAGGACCGGGGAGCTGTTTTTT.

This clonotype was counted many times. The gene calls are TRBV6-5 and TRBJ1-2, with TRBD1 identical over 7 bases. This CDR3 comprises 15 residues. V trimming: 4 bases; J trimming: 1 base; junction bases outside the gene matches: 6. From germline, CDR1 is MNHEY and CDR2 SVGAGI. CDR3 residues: CASSSGTENNYGYTF. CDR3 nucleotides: TGTGCCAGCAGTTCCGGGACAGAGAATAACTATGGCTACACCTTC.

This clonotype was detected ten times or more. The CDR3 nucleotides read TGTGCCAGCTCCCGCCGGGACGGACCGCGAGGGACCCAGTACTTC. It yields the protein CASSRRDGPRGTQYF. The chain couples TRBV18 to TRBJ2-5; D assignment may be TRBD1 or TRBD2 (5 bases each). The length of the CDR3 is 15 residues. Germline V gives CDR1 KGHSH, CDR2 LQKENI. Trimming left V 6 bases short and J 7 bases short, with 21 bases between. Full variable domain (remainder filled in from reference TRBV18 and TRBJ2-5): NAGVMQNPRHLVRRRGQEARLRCSPMKGHSHVYWYRQLPEEGLKFMVYLQKENIIDESGMPKERFSAEFPKEGPSILRIQQVVRGDSAAYFCASSRRDGPRGTQYFGPGTRLLVL.